Presented here are 27 T cell receptor beta chains from one specimen sequenced in a study of OX40 agonist ivuxolimab in advanced cancers. The data were produced by immunoSEQ multiplex PCR, yet TCRdb's version contains in-frame clones alone and is incomplete. This sample yields fewer than 80,000 clones, of which around four fifths are seen a single time; 3% to 4% belongs to the top ten. The material sequenced was CD4+ or CD8+ T cells sorted from blood, taken in a trial of the OX40 agonist ivuxolimab. Source of these receptors: an adult with an advanced solid tumor such as melanoma, head and neck, liver or kidney cancer.

The rearrangement uses TRBV6-1 and TRBJ2-5; 7 positions agree with TRBD2. The CDR3 is 15 amino acids. CDR1 MNHNS and CDR2 SASEGT come from the germline V gene. V dropped 7 bases and J dropped 5; count of bases not matched to a gene: 13. The CDR3 loop reads CASIFQGGSRETQYF. The CDR3 nucleotides are TGTGCCAGCATTTTTCAGGGAGGGTCTCGGGAGACCCAGTACTTC.

The chain carries TRBV28 and TRBJ2-5; 9 bases agree with TRBD2. Germline V gene data show CDR1 as MDHEN and CDR2 as SYDVKM. The CDR3 runs to 16 residues. V was clipped by 5 bases and J by 5 bases; unmatched bases: 12. CDR3 coding DNA: TGTGCCAGCAGTGTTCTGCGCGGGGGGGCCACGGAGACCCAGTACTTC. Its protein is CASSVLRGGATETQYF.

V gene TRBV7-8 combines with J gene TRBJ1-1, with a possible D match to TRBD1 (6 bases). V shed 3 bases and J shed 6 bases, with 14 bases lying between them. CDR1 is SGHVS, CDR2 FQNEAQ, per germline. The CDR3 totals 14 residues. The CDR3 reads CASSFQGLRPEAFF. CDR3 nucleotide sequence: TGTGCCAGCAGCTTTCAGGGGTTAAGGCCTGAAGCTTTCTTT.

In this sample, this clone turned up once. The genes are TRBV6-5 and TRBJ1-1, with a weak D call TRBD1 (6 bases). V lost 4 bases, J lost 6 bases, and 15 bases lay in between. This CDR3 comprises 14 residues. Germline CDR1 reads MNHEY; CDR2 reads SVGAGI. The CDR3 DNA follows: TGTGCCAGCAGTTCAGGGGATGTATTCTCTGAAGCTTTCTTT. Translating it yields CASSSGDVFSEAFF.

The V gene is TRBV28, the J gene TRBJ2-1, with 7 bases identical to TRBD2. The germline V gene encodes CDR1 MDHEN and CDR2 SYDVKM. Trimming took 8 bases from V and 3 from J; bases not matched to a gene: 4. CDR3 size: 13 residues. CDR3 sequence: CASGLDIYNEQFF. Written as DNA, the CDR3 is TGTGCCAGCGGACTAGACATCTACAATGAGCAGTTCTTC.

The J gene is TRBJ2-2, the V gene TRBV5-6; D gene uncertain. The CDR3 length is 13 residues. Germline loops: CDR1 SGHDT, CDR2 YYEEEE. Trimming left V 2 bases short and J 1 base short, with 3 bases between. In DNA form, the CDR3 reads TGTGCCAGCAGCTTCGGGAACACCGGGGAGCTGTTTTTT. It codes for CASSFGNTGELFF.

This chain joins TRBV30 and TRBJ2-3; D is unresolved. CDR1 is GTSNPN, CDR2 SVGIG, per germline (reference sequence). This CDR3 is built from 14 residues. Trimming removed 4 bases at V and 0 bases at J, with 11 bases between. This CDR3 reads CAWNHKGSTDTQYF. CDR3 in DNA: TGTGCCTGGAACCATAAGGGAAGCACAGATACGCAGTATTTT.

CDR3 in amino acids: CASSLSKDGYTF. The CDR3 coding sequence is TGTGCCAGCAGCCTCTCCAAGGATGGCTACACCTTC. The chain joins TRBV9 to TRBJ1-2; D is uncertain. V shed 4 bases and J shed 6 bases, with 10 bases lying between them. The CDR3 has 12 residues. Looked up from germline, CDR1 is SGDLS and CDR2 is YYNGEE.

The chain couples TRBV7-9 to TRBJ2-7; TRBD1 matches at 10 bases. The CDR3 has 18 residues. The ends lost 5 bases at V and 5 bases at J; junction bases unmatched: 18. Germline V gene sequence: CDR1 SEHNR, CDR2 FQNEAQ (reference sequence). CDR3 amino acids: CASSPRDRGLQGRNEQYF. Here the CDR3 DNA reads TGTGCCAGCAGCCCCCGGGACAGGGGACTCCAAGGACGGAACGAGCAGTACTTC.

The rearrangement uses TRBV4-2 and TRBJ1-2; tentative D call: TRBD1 (5 bases). CDR1 LGHNA and CDR2 YNFKEQ come from the germline V gene. CDR3 size: 13 residues. The V gene lost 6 bases and the J gene lost 5 bases, with 13 bases spanning the gap. CDR3 loop: CASRLGEEYGYTF. The CDR3 DNA follows: TGTGCCAGCAGATTGGGGGAGGAGTATGGCTACACCTTC.

V is TRBV7-9 and J is TRBJ1-5; 9 positions match TRBD1. Trimming removed 5 bases from V and 3 bases from J; junction bases left unmatched: 5. Germline-derived CDR1 and CDR2 are SEHNR and FQNEAQ (reference sequence). The CDR3 sequence is 15 residues long. CDR3 amino acids: CASSGGQGINQPQHF. CDR3 nucleotides: TGTGCCAGCAGCGGTGGACAGGGGATCAATCAGCCCCAGCATTTT.

The V gene is TRBV20-1, the J gene TRBJ2-7, with D perhaps matching TRBD1 (6 bases). Trimming shortened V by 3 bases and J by 7 bases, and 10 bases separated the two germline ends. The CDR3 runs 11 residues. Looked up from germline, CDR1 is DFQATT and CDR2 is SNEGSKA (reference sequence). The CDR3 loop reads CSASDRREQYF. The CDR3, as DNA: TGCAGTGCTAGCGACAGGCGAGAGCAGTACTTC.

This sequence joins TRBV7-3 and TRBJ2-1, with 13 bases identical to TRBD2. Per the germline V gene, CDR1 is SGHTA and CDR2 is FQGTGA. The CDR3 sequence is 15 residues long. The V and J ends lost 8 bases and 7 bases, in that order; junction bases with no gene match: 8. CDR3: CASGRGLAGSNEQFF. The CDR3 DNA reads TGTGCCAGCGGACGGGGACTAGCGGGGAGTAATGAGCAGTTCTTC.

This chain links TRBV7-6 with TRBJ2-2; D gene unclear. Germline lookup yields CDR1 SGHVS and CDR2 FNYEAQ. This CDR3 has 11 amino acids. The V end was cut by 2 bases, the J end by 5 bases, with 0 bases between. The CDR3 loop reads CASSLTGELFF. The CDR3 DNA reads TGTGCCAGCAGCTTAACCGGGGAGCTGTTTTTT.

This rearrangement joins TRBV28 to TRBJ1-2; D gene uncertain. With 8 bases removed from V and 8 bases from J, the gap between germline ends came to 6 bases. Germline V gives CDR1 MDHEN, CDR2 SYDVKM. CDR3 length equals 9 residues. CDR3 sequence (DNA): TGTGCCAGCGGGGTGGGCTACACCTTC. It translates to CASGVGYTF.

V usage is TRBV18 and J usage is TRBJ1-4, with a possible D match to TRBD1 (5 bases). Germline CDR1 KGHSH, CDR2 LQKENI. The CDR3 has 14 amino acids. Trimming stripped 3 bases from V and 7 bases from J, with 12 bases between. The CDR3 reads CASSPTETLEKLFF. CDR3 in DNA: TGTGCCAGCTCACCGACAGAGACTCTTGAAAAACTGTTTTTT.

The rearrangement joins TRBV28 to TRBJ1-6, with no clear D. Deletions cut 5 bases from V and 10 bases from J, with 18 bases between. Germline V CDR1 and CDR2: MDHEN, SYDVKM. CDR3 length: 15 residues. In DNA form, the CDR3 reads TGTGCCAGCAGTCCCAATATTAAGACGAACTCACCCCTCCACTTT. This gives the protein CASSPNIKTNSPLHF. Variable domain in full (rest from reference TRBV28 and TRBJ1-6): DVKVTQSSRYLVKRTGEKVFLECVQDMDHENMFWYRQDPGLGLRLIYFSYDVKMKEKGDIPEGYSVSREKKERFSLILESASTNQTSMYLCASSPNIKTNSPLHFGNGTRLTVT.

The genes are TRBV19 and TRBJ1-1; TRBD1 is a possible D gene (5 bases). This CDR3 spans 14 amino acids. V was shortened by 6 bases and J by 4 bases, with 15 bases between the two germline ends. Germline CDR1 LNHDA, CDR2 SQIVND (reference sequence). CDR3 loop: CASRGENGATEAFF. DNA for the CDR3: TGTGCCAGTAGGGGAGAGAATGGGGCCACTGAAGCTTTCTTT.

The chain employs TRBV28 and TRBJ1-5; the match to TRBD1 covers 7 bases. CDR3 size: 17 residues. Unmatched junction bases numbered 8, after V lost 2 bases and J lost 1 base. The germline V gene encodes CDR1 MDHEN and CDR2 SYDVKM. In DNA form, the CDR3 reads TGTGCCAGCAGTTTAACACAGGGGTGGTACAGCAATCAGCCCCAGCATTTT. This encodes CASSLTQGWYSNQPQHF.

The chain recombines TRBV6-1 with TRBJ2-7, with TRBD2 identical over 10 bases. V lost 2 bases, J lost 7 bases, and 2 bases stayed unmatched. This CDR3 is 13 amino acids long. Per germline, CDR1 MNHNS and CDR2 SASEGT. The CDR3 loop is CASSETSGVEQYF. CDR3 DNA sequence: TGTGCCAGCAGTGAAACTAGCGGGGTAGAGCAGTACTTC.

The V gene is TRBV5-1, the J gene TRBJ2-1; 7 bases fit TRBD1. This CDR3 contains 15 residues. Germline loops: CDR1 SGHRS, CDR2 YFSETQ. The V and J ends lost 0 bases and 5 bases, in that order; junction bases with no gene match: 5. The CDR3 loop is CASSLGTGEHNEQFF. The DNA of the CDR3 is TGCGCCAGCAGCTTGGGAACAGGGGAGCACAATGAGCAGTTCTTC.

The chain joins TRBV28 to TRBJ2-7, with 8 positions matching TRBD1. The CDR3 contains 16 residues. V was clipped by 5 bases and J by 0 bases; unmatched bases: 9. Germline V lookup: CDR1 MDHEN, CDR2 SYDVKM. The CDR3 sequence: CASSAHGQGSSYEQYF. The DNA for the CDR3 is TGTGCCAGCAGTGCCCACGGACAGGGTAGCTCCTACGAGCAGTACTTC. Variable domain in full (rest from reference TRBV28 and TRBJ2-7): DVKVTQSSRYLVKRTGEKVFLECVQDMDHENMFWYRQDPGLGLRLIYFSYDVKMKEKGDIPEGYSVSREKKERFSLILESASTNQTSMYLCASSAHGQGSSYEQYFGPGTRLTVT.

The chain is built from TRBV5-1 and TRBJ2-5; D may be TRBD1 (6 bases). Germline loops: CDR1 SGHRS, CDR2 YFSETQ. The CDR3 is 15 residues long. Trimming removed 4 bases at V and 3 bases at J, with 16 bases between. The CDR3 DNA sequence: TGCGCCAGCAGCCAAACCTGGGACAACAAAGAGACCCAGTACTTC. Its translation is CASSQTWDNKETQYF.

The rearrangement uses TRBV19 and TRBJ2-5, with TRBD2 as a possible D gene (7 bases). Per germline, CDR1 LNHDA and CDR2 SQIVND (reference sequence). The CDR3 is made up of 17 amino acids. Trimming removed 3 bases from V and 1 base from J, with 18 bases in between. This chain's CDR3 is CASSMGGALGGQETQYF. CDR3 bases: TGTGCCAGTAGTATGGGGGGGGCCCTTGGAGGCCAAGAGACCCAGTACTTC.

This rearrangement joins TRBV7-9 to TRBJ2-1, with D perhaps matching TRBD2 (6 bases). This CDR3 has 15 amino acids. Trimming stripped 5 bases from V and 2 bases from J, with 13 bases between. CDR1 and CDR2 from the germline V gene are SEHNR and FQNEAQ (reference sequence). CDR3 region: CASSRRGGAYNEQFF. The CDR3 DNA reads TGTGCCAGCAGCCGGCGGGGTGGGGCCTACAATGAGCAGTTCTTC.

V is TRBV28 and J is TRBJ2-7, with D perhaps TRBD1 (6 bases). Germline loops: CDR1 MDHEN, CDR2 SYDVKM. Trimming removed 8 bases at V and 0 bases at J, with 8 bases between. The CDR3 extends over 12 amino acids. CDR3 sequence reads: CASGQNSYEQYF. The CDR3 DNA follows: TGTGCCAGCGGACAGAACTCCTACGAGCAGTACTTC.

The gene calls are TRBV5-4 and TRBJ2-7, with D tentatively TRBD1 or TRBD2 (7 bases each). CDR1 is SGHNT, CDR2 YYREEE, per germline (reference sequence). Between the trimmed V and J ends, which lost 0 bases and 5 bases, there was a span of 12 bases. CDR3 length: 14 residues. The CDR3 protein is CASSLAGGGDEQYF. The DNA of the CDR3 is TGTGCCAGCAGCTTGGCAGGGGGAGGGGACGAGCAGTACTTC.